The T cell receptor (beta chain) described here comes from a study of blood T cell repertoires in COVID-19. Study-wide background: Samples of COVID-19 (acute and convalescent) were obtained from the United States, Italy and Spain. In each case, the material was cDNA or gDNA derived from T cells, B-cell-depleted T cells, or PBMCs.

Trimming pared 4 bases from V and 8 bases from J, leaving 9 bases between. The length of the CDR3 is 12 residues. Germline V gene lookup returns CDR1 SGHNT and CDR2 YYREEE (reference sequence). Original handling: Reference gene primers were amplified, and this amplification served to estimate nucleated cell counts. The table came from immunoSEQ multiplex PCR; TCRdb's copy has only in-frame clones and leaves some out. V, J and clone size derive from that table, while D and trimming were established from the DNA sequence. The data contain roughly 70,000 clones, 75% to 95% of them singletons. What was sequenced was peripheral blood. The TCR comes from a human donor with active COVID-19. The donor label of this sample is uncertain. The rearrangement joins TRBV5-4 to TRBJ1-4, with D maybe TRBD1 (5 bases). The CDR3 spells CASSGRGEKLFF. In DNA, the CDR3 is TGTGCCAGCAGCGGTCGGGGGGAAAAACTGTTTTTT. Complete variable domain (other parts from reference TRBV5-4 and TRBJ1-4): ETGVTQSPTHLIKTRGQQVTLRCSSQSGHNTVSWYQQALGQGPQFIFQYYREEENGRGNFPPRFSGLQFPNYSSELNVNALELDDSALYLCASSGRGEKLFFGSGTQLSVL.